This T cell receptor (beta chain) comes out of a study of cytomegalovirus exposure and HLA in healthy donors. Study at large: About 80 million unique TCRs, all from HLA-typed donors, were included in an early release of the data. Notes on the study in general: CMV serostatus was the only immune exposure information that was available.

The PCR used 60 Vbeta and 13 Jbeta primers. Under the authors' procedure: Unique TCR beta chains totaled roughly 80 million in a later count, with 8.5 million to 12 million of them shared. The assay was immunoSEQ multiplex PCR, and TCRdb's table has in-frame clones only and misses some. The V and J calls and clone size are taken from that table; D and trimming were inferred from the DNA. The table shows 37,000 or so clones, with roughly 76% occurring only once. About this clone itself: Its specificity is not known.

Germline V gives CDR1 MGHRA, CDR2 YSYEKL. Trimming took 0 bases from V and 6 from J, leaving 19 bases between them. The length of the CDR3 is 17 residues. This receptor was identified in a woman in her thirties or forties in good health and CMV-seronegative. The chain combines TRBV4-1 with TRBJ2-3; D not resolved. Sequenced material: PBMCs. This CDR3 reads CASSQDWAPLSIDTQYF. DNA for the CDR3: TGCGCCAGCAGCCAAGATTGGGCCCCCTTGTCAATTGATACGCAGTATTTT.